Here is one T cell receptor beta chain with its context. The germline V gene encodes CDR1 SGHTA and CDR2 FQGNSA. V was cut by 5 bases and J by 5 bases, with 9 bases left in between. The length of the CDR3 is 12 residues. This entry is derived from a study of blood T cell repertoires in COVID-19. For the study at large: Samples representing acute and convalescent COVID-19 were sourced from the United States, Italy and Spain. T cells, B-cell-depleted T cells, or PBMCs supplied cDNA or gDNA.

Study processing details: The assay estimated nucleated cells by amplifying reference gene primers. TCRdb's copy holds only in-frame clones and misses some; the assay was immunoSEQ multiplex PCR. That table furnishes V, J and clone size, whereas the DNA furnished D and trimming. The top ten hold roughly 8.7% of the sample, which has some 180,000 clones, more than 75% seen once. Sequencing used peripheral blood. This chain joins TRBV7-2 and TRBJ1-2; a weak D match, TRBD1 (6 bases). The receptor was isolated from a woman aged 45-59 years with active or convalescent COVID-19. CDR3 region: CASSPQGYGYTF. The CDR3 DNA sequence: TGTGCCAGCAGCCCACAGGGTTATGGCTACACCTTC.